A single T cell receptor beta chain is shown here with its context. Its antigen is still unknown. Multiplex PCR with BIOMED2 TRB-A/B primer pools amplified TRB rearrangements. One entry per CDR3 protein results from TCRdb running MiXCR on the multiplex PCR reads. This table holds roughly 25,000 distinct CDR3 sequences, approximately 32% found once. V trimming: 6 bases; J trimming: 8 bases; junction bases outside the gene matches: 10. Germline values: CDR1 MNHEY, CDR2 SVGEGT. The CDR3 length is 14 residues. The data are from a study of T and B cells in COVID-19 patients. Across the study: Median age was about 30 years in the recovered cohort and approximately 72 years in the active-infection cohort.

From blood, about 240-550 ng of genomic DNA served as TRB template. Study-wide findings and caveats: Early severe-case samples and blood from mildly ill patients during symptoms were in short supply.

Sequenced input: blood. The chain employs TRBV6-2 or TRBV6-3 and TRBJ1-2; 9 bases map to TRBD1. The clonotype comes from a human donor who had recovered from COVID-19. CDR3 coding DNA: TGTGCCAGCAGCCCGCAGGGACAGGGACGGGGCTACACCTTC. Translated, it gives CASSPQGQGRGYTF.